This TCR beta chain appears in the sequencing data of a study of control samples from healthy donors and cancer patients. Generated by immunoSEQ multiplex PCR, the TCRdb table keeps only in-frame clones and is missing some. This sample has just over 80,000 clones, with roughly 89% found just once. Trimming removed 6 bases at V and 4 bases at J, with 6 bases between. Germline assignment: CDR1 ENHRY and CDR2 SYGVKD. The CDR3 extends over 12 amino acids. The sequence was collected from a man aged 45 to 65 in good health. This chain connects TRBV10-3 to TRBJ2-2; no clear D gene. Sequenced input: blood. This CDR3 reads CAIRPSTGELFF. CDR3 bases: TGTGCCATCAGACCCAGCACCGGGGAGCTGTTTTTT.